This section outlines one TCR beta chain sequence together with its context. Its antigen is as yet unknown. The protocol was immunoSEQ multiplex PCR, while the TCRdb copy is restricted to in-frame clones and leaves out a portion. The table has some 110,000 clones, around 90% seen once; the top ten hold about 4%. The record originates from a study of PD-L1 blockade in urothelial cancer. About the research overall: Blood samples contained a median about 130,000 T cells.

The study's findings and limits: Patients with below-median pretreatment blood clonality survived longer.

The germline V gene has CDR1 MDHEN and CDR2 SYDVKM. This CDR3 is 15 amino acids long. Trimming cost V 3 bases and J 5 bases; bases outside gene matches: 5. Time point noted: peripheral blood 6 weeks after treatment start. There were between 1 and 8 samples from each patient, taken pretreatment and on-treatment. The material was PBMCs, obtained around atezolizumab (anti-PD-L1) treatment. The receptor's source is a man in his sixties with urothelial cancer. The V gene is TRBV28, the J gene TRBJ2-1; 9 bases are a match to TRBD2. CDR3 DNA: TGTGCCAGCAGTTTCGCGGGAGGGAGGAACAATGAGCAGTTCTTC. Translating it yields CASSFAGGRNNEQFF.